One T cell receptor (beta chain) is described in this entry. Its antigen remains undetermined. Qualities for individual bases were not recorded, and no much larger clone is one base off. TCRbeta CDR3 regions were amplified from genomic DNA using the immunoSEQ Assay, a bias-controlled multiplex PCR. In the original analysis: Within the assay, amplification of reference gene primers was used to estimate how many nucleated cells each sample contained. To quantify the absolute abundance of each unique TCRbeta CDR3 rearrangement, sequence reads were collapsed and filtered. Productive Simpson clonality was computed per sample as the square root of Simpson's diversity index over productive rearrangements. TCRdb provides this immuneACCESS table in a form limited to in-frame rearrangements. Some clones are lacking; in checked studies, under half of them reflect an unresolved V gene, and why the rest are absent is not known. Clone size and the V and J calls come from that table; the DNA yielded D and trimming. The sample includes 150,000 or so clones, with roughly 76% observed a single time. More than 7% of the sample is held by the ten biggest clonotypes.

These data originate in a study of blood T cell repertoires in COVID-19 (TCRdb year 2020). In terms of the full investigation: Collaborator samples came from the United States, Italy and Spain and covered acute and convalescent phases of COVID-19. The prospective study material was composed of cDNA or gDNA derived from T cells, B-cell-depleted T cells, or PBMCs. The repertoires were made available in a free public database intended to serve as a resource for research on the immune response to SARS-CoV-2. Where available, HLA class I and class II types were taken from metadata supplied by the sample provider and were not determined by assay-based typing. The samples were drawn from two sources: the first 160 participants of the ongoing ImmuneRACE study, and over 1,000 subjects contributed by 6 global collaborators. The sample metadata nearly always contained a de-identified subject ID, COVID-19 status, age in years and sex. Subjects who had been exposed to COVID-19, were actively infected with it, or had recovered from it provided the deeply sampled blood TCRbeta repertoires that made up the dataset. The research as a whole found: The amount of clinical and demographic metadata varied by source and participant and was provided uncurated.

Collaborating institutions collected whole blood in K2EDTA tubes following their own protocols. For TCRbeta analysis, collaborators shipped samples in one of three forms: frozen whole blood, isolated PBMCs, or DNA extracted from either of those sample types. The germline V and J ends show losses of 3 bases and 4 bases respectively, and no gene match explains 4 bases of the junction. From cysteine to phenylalanine, the CDR3 is 15 amino acids long. Here the CDR3 DNA is all that survives: 45 bases in frame from base 1. CDR1 and CDR2 (SGHAT, FQNNGV) derive from the germline V gene. Sequenced input: peripheral blood. The rearranged segments are TRBV11-2 and TRBJ2-3, with 10 bases matching TRBD2. This receptor was identified in a human donor with acute or convalescent COVID-19. The donor label of this sample is uncertain. The nucleotides read TGTGCCAGCAGCTTCGGACTAGCGGCGGCAGATACGCAGTATTTT. Its protein product is CASSFGLAAADTQYF.